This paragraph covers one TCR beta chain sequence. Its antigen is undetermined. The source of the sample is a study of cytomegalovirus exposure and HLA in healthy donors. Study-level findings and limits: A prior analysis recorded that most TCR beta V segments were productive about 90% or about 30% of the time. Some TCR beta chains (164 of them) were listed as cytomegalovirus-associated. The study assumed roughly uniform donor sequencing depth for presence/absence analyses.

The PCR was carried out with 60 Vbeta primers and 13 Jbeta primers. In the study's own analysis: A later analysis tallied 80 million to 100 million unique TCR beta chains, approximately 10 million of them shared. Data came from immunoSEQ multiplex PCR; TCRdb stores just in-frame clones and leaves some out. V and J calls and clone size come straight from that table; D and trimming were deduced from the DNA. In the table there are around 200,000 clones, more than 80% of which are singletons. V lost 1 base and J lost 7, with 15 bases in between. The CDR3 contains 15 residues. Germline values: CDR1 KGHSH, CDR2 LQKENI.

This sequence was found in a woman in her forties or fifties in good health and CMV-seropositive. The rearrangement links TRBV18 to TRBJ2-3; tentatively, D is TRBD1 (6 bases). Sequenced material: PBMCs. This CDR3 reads CASSPRMGATNTQYF. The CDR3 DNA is TGTGCCAGCTCACCACGAATGGGGGCAACGAATACGCAGTATTTT.